The rows below give T cell receptor beta chains drawn from one sample of a study of T cell changes during pregnancy in multiple sclerosis. Here immunoSEQ multiplex PCR was the method, and the copy in TCRdb shows in-frame clones only, minus some. The table includes about 64,000 clones, 96% detected once. The specimen was CD8+ T cells from peripheral blood mononuclear cells, collected after pregnancy. The receptors shown here come from a female donor with multiple sclerosis, enrolled in a pregnancy study. CDR3s include the opening cysteine and the closing phenylalanine or tryptophan. The D gene is left open where the match is weak. Expanded clones get a size class; other rows say once, few or many, or leave the size out.

abundance: -; d_gene: TRBD2; v_gene: TRBV27; j_gene: TRBJ2-1; CDR3aa: CASSPDSGRASYNEQFF; CDR3nt: TGTGCCAGCAGTCCGGATAGCGGGAGGGCCTCCTACAATGAGCAGTTCTTC
abundance: -; d_gene: TRBD1; v_gene: TRBV28; j_gene: TRBJ2-7; CDR3aa: CASRRQGAAYEQYF; CDR3nt: TGTGCCAGCAGGCGACAGGGGGCAGCCTACGAGCAGTACTTC
abundance: -; d_gene: TRBD2; v_gene: TRBV5-1; j_gene: TRBJ2-7; CDR3aa: CASSITSGTYEQYF; CDR3nt: TGCGCCAGCAGCATCACTAGCGGGACCTACGAGCAGTACTTC
abundance: -; d_gene: -; v_gene: TRBV19; j_gene: TRBJ1-4; CDR3aa: CASSIDPVTNEKLFF; CDR3nt: TGTGCCAGTAGTATAGATCCGGTGACTAATGAAAAACTGTTTTTT
abundance: -; d_gene: TRBD1; v_gene: TRBV28; j_gene: TRBJ2-5; CDR3aa: CASSSGQGVLLQETQYF; CDR3nt: TGTGCCAGCAGTTCTGGACAGGGGGTGCTTCTCCAAGAGACCCAGTACTTC
abundance: -; d_gene: -; v_gene: TRBV29-1; j_gene: TRBJ1-1; CDR3aa: CSVDPRGSTEAFF; CDR3nt: TGCAGCGTTGACCCCCGGGGAAGCACTGAAGCTTTCTTT
abundance: -; d_gene: -; v_gene: TRBV19; j_gene: TRBJ1-4; CDR3aa: CASWGQPWGKLFF; CDR3nt: TGTGCCAGCTGGGGGCAGCCTTGGGGAAAACTGTTTTTT
abundance: -; d_gene: -; v_gene: TRBV7-6; j_gene: TRBJ2-3; CDR3aa: CASSTRAVGGSTDTQYF; CDR3nt: TGTGCCAGCAGCACACGTGCGGTCGGCGGGAGCACAGATACGCAGTATTTT
abundance: -; d_gene: TRBD1; v_gene: TRBV2; j_gene: TRBJ1-3; CDR3aa: CASMQGVSSGNTIYF; CDR3nt: TGTGCCAGCATGCAGGGGGTCTCCTCTGGAAACACCATATATTTT
abundance: -; d_gene: -; v_gene: TRBV30; j_gene: TRBJ1-5; CDR3aa: CAWSKGAIGDQPQHF; CDR3nt: TGTGCCTGGAGTAAAGGGGCAATAGGTGATCAGCCCCAGCATTTT
abundance: -; d_gene: -; v_gene: TRBV4-1; j_gene: TRBJ2-5; CDR3aa: CASSRYRTTGQETQYF; CDR3nt: TGCGCCAGCAGCCGCTACCGAACGACAGGTCAAGAGACCCAGTACTTC
abundance: -; d_gene: -; v_gene: TRBV28; j_gene: TRBJ1-4; CDR3aa: CASTLGGKLFF; CDR3nt: TGTGCCAGCACCCTAGGAGGAAAACTGTTTTTT
abundance: -; d_gene: TRBD1; v_gene: TRBV11-2; j_gene: TRBJ2-5; CDR3aa: CASSWTGGGETQYF; CDR3nt: TGTGCCAGCAGCTGGACAGGGGGGGGAGAGACCCAGTACTTC
abundance: -; d_gene: -; v_gene: TRBV27; j_gene: TRBJ1-5; CDR3aa: CASGQRGYSNQPQHF; CDR3nt: TGTGCCAGCGGGCAACGGGGTTATAGCAATCAGCCCCAGCATTTT
abundance: -; d_gene: -; v_gene: TRBV5-1; j_gene: TRBJ2-3; CDR3aa: CASSSPSEVWDTQYF; CDR3nt: TGCGCCAGCAGCTCCCCCAGCGAGGTTTGGGATACGCAGTATTTT
abundance: -; d_gene: -; v_gene: TRBV19; j_gene: TRBJ1-1; CDR3aa: CASSIGQLNTEAFF; CDR3nt: TGTGCCAGTAGTATCGGACAGCTGAACACTGAAGCTTTCTTT
abundance: -; d_gene: -; v_gene: TRBV23-1; j_gene: TRBJ2-1; CDR3aa: CASSQYRESYNEQFF; CDR3nt: TGCGCCAGCAGTCAATACAGGGAATCCTACAATGAGCAGTTCTTC
abundance: once; d_gene: TRBD1; v_gene: TRBV6-1; j_gene: TRBJ2-5; CDR3aa: CASSDGPGGMETQYF; CDR3nt: TGTGCCAGCAGTGATGGACCAGGGGGAATGGAGACCCAGTACTTC
abundance: once; d_gene: TRBD2; v_gene: TRBV29-1; j_gene: TRBJ2-7; CDR3aa: CSVGPRGIAGESEQYF; CDR3nt: TGCAGCGTCGGCCCACGGGGGATAGCGGGAGAGTCCGAGCAGTACTTC
abundance: -; d_gene: -; v_gene: TRBV27; j_gene: TRBJ1-1; CDR3aa: CASSFLGGGNTEAFF; CDR3nt: TGTGCCAGCAGTTTCCTCGGGGGGGGGAACACTGAAGCTTTCTTT
abundance: -; d_gene: -; v_gene: TRBV5-5; j_gene: TRBJ1-4; CDR3aa: CASSLDRAPATNEKLFF; CDR3nt: TGTGCCAGCAGCTTGGACAGGGCCCCGGCAACTAATGAAAAACTGTTTTTT
abundance: -; d_gene: -; v_gene: TRBV28; j_gene: TRBJ2-7; CDR3aa: CASSQTSNEQYF; CDR3nt: TGTGCCAGCAGTCAAACTTCAAACGAGCAGTACTTC
abundance: -; d_gene: -; v_gene: TRBV14; j_gene: TRBJ1-4; CDR3aa: CASSQPTGLGEKLFF; CDR3nt: TGTGCCAGCAGCCAACCAACAGGGTTGGGTGAAAAACTGTTTTTT
abundance: few; d_gene: TRBD1; v_gene: TRBV2; j_gene: TRBJ1-2; CDR3aa: CARLGQGSSGYTF; CDR3nt: TGTGCCAGACTTGGACAGGGGTCGTCCGGCTACACCTTC
abundance: -; d_gene: -; v_gene: TRBV28; j_gene: TRBJ1-5; CDR3aa: CASGGGNQPQHF; CDR3nt: TGTGCCAGCGGGGGAGGGAATCAGCCCCAGCATTTT
abundance: once; d_gene: -; v_gene: TRBV11-1; j_gene: TRBJ2-3; CDR3aa: CASSFPLTDTQYF; CDR3nt: TGTGCCAGCAGCTTCCCCCTGACAGATACGCAGTATTTT
abundance: -; d_gene: TRBD2; v_gene: TRBV28; j_gene: TRBJ2-7; CDR3aa: CASSYSGLAGAYEQYF; CDR3nt: TGTGCCAGCAGCTACTCAGGACTAGCGGGAGCGTACGAGCAGTACTTC
abundance: -; d_gene: -; v_gene: TRBV30; j_gene: TRBJ2-7; CDR3aa: CAWRQGGYEQYF; CDR3nt: TGTGCCTGGCGTCAGGGGGGCTACGAGCAGTACTTC
abundance: once; d_gene: -; v_gene: TRBV4-2; j_gene: TRBJ2-5; CDR3aa: CASSQVYQETQYF; CDR3nt: TGTGCCAGCAGCCAAGTATACCAAGAGACCCAGTACTTC
abundance: -; d_gene: TRBD1; v_gene: TRBV28; j_gene: TRBJ2-7; CDR3aa: CASRSRGPTYEQYF; CDR3nt: TGTGCCAGCAGGAGTAGGGGGCCCACCTACGAGCAGTACTTC
abundance: -; d_gene: -; v_gene: TRBV6-6; j_gene: TRBJ1-1; CDR3aa: CASSGGRNTEAFF; CDR3nt: TGTGCCAGCAGTGGCGGAAGGAACACTGAAGCTTTCTTT